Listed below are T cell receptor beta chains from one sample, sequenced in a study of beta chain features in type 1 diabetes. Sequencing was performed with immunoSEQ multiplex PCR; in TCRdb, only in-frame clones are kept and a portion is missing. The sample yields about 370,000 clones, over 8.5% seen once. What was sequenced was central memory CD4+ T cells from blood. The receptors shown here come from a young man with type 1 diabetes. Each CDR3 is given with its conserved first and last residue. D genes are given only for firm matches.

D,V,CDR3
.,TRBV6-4,CASSDSSGIPFF
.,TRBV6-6,CASTRQNYNEQFF
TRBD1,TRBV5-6,CAVNYRGGTGELFF
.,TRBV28,CASSLKGRGRNQPQHF
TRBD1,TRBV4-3,CASSQGRDRGGSYEQYF
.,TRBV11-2,CASSLSPTDGYEQYF
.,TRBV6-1,CASSARGLGNEKLFF
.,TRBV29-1,CSVEGLADEQFF
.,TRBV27,CASRTLGAYGYTF
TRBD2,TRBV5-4,CASSLVGLAGSYEQYF
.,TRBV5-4,CASSPVGQEQFF
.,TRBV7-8,CASSLSWGASYEQYF
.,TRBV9,CASSVSQYNEQFF
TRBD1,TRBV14,CASSQEHRGRIEQYF
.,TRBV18,CASSPRDGSNQPQHF
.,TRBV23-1,CASSHDSNQPQHF
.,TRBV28,CASSWGRGDYGYTF
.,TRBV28,CASSLLDEKLFF
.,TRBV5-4,CASSYRRETGTF
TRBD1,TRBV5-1,CASSPGQGASSGSNQPQHF
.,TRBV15,CATSGRLPGLDSYEQYF
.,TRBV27,CASSLLSQGRVAFF
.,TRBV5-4,CASSLGGRDYEQYF